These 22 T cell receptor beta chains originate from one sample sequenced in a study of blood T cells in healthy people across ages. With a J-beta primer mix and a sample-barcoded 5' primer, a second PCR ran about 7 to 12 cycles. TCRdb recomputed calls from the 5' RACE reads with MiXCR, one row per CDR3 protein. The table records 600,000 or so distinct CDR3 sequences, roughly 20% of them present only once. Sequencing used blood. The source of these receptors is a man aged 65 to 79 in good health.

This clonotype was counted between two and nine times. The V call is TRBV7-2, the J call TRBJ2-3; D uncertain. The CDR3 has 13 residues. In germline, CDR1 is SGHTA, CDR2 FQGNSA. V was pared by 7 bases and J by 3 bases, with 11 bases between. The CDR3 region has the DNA TGTGCCAGCACCCTAGAATTAACAGATACGCAGTATTTT. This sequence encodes CASTLELTDTQYF.

The CDR3 DNA follows: TGTGCCATCACTCGGACTAGCGGTGTCGATGGGCAGTTCTTC. Protein sequence: CAITRTSGVDGQFF. The genes are TRBV10-3 and TRBJ2-7, with TRBD2 matching 10 bases. TRBJ2-1 explains the end of the DNA better; the J call may be wrong. This CDR3 comprises 14 residues. Germline-derived CDR1 and CDR2 are ENHRY and SYGVKD.

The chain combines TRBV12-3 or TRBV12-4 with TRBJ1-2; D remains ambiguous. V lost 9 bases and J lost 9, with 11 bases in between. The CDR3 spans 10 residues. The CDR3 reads CASGVVSYTF. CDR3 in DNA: TGTGCCAGTGGGGTCGTGAGCTACACCTTC.

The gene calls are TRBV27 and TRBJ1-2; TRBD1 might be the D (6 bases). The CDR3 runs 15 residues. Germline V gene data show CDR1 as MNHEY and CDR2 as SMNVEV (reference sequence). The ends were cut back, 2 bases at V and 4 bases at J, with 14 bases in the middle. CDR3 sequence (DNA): TGTGCCAGCAGTTTAAGCGCTGGAGGGGGCTATGGCTACACCTTC. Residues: CASSLSAGGGYGYTF.

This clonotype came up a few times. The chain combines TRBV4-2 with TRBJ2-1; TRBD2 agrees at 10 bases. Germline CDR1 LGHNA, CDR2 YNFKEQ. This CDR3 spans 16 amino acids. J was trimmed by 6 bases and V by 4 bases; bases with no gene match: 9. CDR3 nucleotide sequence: TGTGCCAGCAGCCTAACGAGCGGGAGGGCAGTCAATGAGCAGTTCTTC. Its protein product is CASSLTSGRAVNEQFF.

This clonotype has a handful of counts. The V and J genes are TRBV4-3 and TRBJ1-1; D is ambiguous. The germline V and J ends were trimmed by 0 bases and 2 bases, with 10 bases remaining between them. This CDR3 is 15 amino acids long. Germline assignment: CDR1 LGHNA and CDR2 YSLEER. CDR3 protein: CASSQENLRNTEAFF. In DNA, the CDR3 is TGCGCCAGCAGCCAAGAGAACCTCAGAAACACTGAAGCTTTCTTT.

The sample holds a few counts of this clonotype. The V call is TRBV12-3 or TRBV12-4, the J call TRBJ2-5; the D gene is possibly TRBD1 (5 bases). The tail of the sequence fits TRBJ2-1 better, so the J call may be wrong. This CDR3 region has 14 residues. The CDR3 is CASSFPDSYNEQFF. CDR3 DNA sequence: TGTGCCAGCAGTTTCCCCGACAGCTACAATGAGCAGTTCTTC.

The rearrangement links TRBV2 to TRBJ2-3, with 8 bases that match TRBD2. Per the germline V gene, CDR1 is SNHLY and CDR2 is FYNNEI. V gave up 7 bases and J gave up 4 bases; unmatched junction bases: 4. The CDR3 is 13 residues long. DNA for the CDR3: TGTGCCAGCAACGGACTAGCTGCAGATACGCAGTATTTT. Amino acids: CASNGLAADTQYF.

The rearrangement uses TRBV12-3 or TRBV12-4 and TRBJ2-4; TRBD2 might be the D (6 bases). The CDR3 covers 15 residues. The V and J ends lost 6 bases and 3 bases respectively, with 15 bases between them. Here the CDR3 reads CASRPHAGGKNIQYF. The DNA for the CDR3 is TGTGCCAGCAGGCCCCATGCCGGGGGCAAAAACATTCAGTACTTC.

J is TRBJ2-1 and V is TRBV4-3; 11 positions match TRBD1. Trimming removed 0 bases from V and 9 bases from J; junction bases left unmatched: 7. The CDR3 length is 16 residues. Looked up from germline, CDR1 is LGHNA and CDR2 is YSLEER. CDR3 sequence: CASSQERTGGLGEQFF. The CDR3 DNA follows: TGCGCCAGCAGCCAAGAGAGGACAGGGGGCTTAGGTGAGCAGTTCTTC.

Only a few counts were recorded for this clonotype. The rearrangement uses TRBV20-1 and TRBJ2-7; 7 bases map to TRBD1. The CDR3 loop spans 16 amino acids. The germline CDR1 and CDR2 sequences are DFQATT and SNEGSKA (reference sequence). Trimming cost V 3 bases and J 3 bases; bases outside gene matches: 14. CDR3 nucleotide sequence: TGCAGTGCTAGGCCATCACCTCGGGACAGAAACTACGAGCAGTACTTC. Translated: CSARPSPRDRNYEQYF.

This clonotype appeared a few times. The CDR3 region is CASSFLGLAGEDNEQFF. CDR3 DNA: TGTGCCAGCAGCTTCCTCGGACTAGCGGGAGAGGATAATGAGCAGTTCTTC. V gene TRBV7-3 combines with J gene TRBJ2-1; 13 positions agree with TRBD2. The CDR3 spans 17 residues. Germline V CDR1 and CDR2: SGHTA, FQGTGA. The V gene end was trimmed by 3 bases and the J gene end by 7 bases; junction bases not matched to a gene: 9.

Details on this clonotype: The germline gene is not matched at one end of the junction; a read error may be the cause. CDR3 amino acids: CASSSGKSSSGDTIYF. CDR3 nucleotides: TGTGCCAGCAGTTCAGGAAAGTCGAGCTCTGGAGACACCATATATTTT. The chain links TRBV6-5 to TRBJ1-3; D not resolved. The CDR3 consists of 16 residues. The germline V gene has CDR1 MNHEY and CDR2 SVGAGI.

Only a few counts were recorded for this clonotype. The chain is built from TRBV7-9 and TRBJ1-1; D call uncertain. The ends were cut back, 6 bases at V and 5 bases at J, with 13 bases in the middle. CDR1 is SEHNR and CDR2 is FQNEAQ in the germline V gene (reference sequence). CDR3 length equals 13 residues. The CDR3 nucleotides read TGTGCCAGCAGTTCGGAGGGTGGGACTGAAGCTTTCTTT. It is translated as CASSSEGGTEAFF. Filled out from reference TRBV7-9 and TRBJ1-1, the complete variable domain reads DTGVSQNPRHKITKRGQNVTFRCDPISEHNRLYWYRQTLGQGPEFLTYFQNEAQLEKSRLLSDRFSAERPKGSFSTLEIQRTEQGDSAMYLCASSSEGGTEAFFGQGTRLTVV.

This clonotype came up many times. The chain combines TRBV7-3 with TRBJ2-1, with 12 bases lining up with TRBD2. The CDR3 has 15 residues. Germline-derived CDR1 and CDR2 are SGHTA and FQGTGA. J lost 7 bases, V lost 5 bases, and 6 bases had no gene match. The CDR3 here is CASSPRLAGENEQFF. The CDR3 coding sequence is TGTGCCAGCAGCCCCCGACTAGCGGGAGAAAATGAGCAGTTCTTC.

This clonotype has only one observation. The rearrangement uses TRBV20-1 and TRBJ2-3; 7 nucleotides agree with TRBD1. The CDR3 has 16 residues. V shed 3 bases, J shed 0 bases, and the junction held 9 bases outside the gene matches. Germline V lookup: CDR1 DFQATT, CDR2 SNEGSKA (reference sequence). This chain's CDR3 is CSASGLRGPSTDTQYF. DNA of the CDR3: TGCAGTGCTAGCGGGTTAAGGGGGCCTAGCACAGATACGCAGTATTTT.

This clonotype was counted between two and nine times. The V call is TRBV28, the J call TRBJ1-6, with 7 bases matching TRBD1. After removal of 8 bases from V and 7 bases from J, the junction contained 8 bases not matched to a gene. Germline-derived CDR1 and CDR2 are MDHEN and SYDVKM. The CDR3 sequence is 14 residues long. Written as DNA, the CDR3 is TGTGCCAGCGGTCCACAGGGGCTCAATTCACCCCTCCACTTT. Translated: CASGPQGLNSPLHF. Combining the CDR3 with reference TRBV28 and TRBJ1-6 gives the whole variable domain DVKVTQSSRYLVKRTGEKVFLECVQDMDHENMFWYRQDPGLGLRLIYFSYDVKMKEKGDIPEGYSVSREKKERFSLILESASTNQTSMYLCASGPQGLNSPLHFGNGTRLTVT.

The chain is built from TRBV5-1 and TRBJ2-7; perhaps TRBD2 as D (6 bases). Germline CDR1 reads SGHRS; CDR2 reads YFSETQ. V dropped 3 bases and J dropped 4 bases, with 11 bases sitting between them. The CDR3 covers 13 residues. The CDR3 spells CASSSGSYYEQYF. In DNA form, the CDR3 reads TGCGCCAGCAGCTCCGGGAGCTATTACGAGCAGTACTTC.

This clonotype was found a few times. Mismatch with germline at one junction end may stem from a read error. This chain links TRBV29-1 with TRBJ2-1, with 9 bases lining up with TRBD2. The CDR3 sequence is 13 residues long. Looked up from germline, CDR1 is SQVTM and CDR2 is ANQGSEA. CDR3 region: CSPPIAGDDEQFF. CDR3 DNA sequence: TGTAGCCCACCCATAGCGGGAGACGATGAGCAGTTCTTC.

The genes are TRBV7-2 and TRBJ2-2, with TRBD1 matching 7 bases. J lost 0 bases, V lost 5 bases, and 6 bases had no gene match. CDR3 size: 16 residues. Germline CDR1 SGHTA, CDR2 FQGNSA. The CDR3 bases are TGTGCCAGCAGCCCGAAGGGACAGCCGAACACCGGGGAGCTGTTTTTT. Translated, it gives CASSPKGQPNTGELFF.

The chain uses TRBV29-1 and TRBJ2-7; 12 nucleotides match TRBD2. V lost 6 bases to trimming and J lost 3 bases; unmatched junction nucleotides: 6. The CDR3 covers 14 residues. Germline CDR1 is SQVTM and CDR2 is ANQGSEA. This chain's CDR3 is CSVATSGSRYEQYF. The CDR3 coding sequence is TGCAGCGTGGCGACTAGCGGGAGTCGCTACGAGCAGTACTTC.

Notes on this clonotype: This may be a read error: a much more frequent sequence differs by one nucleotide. CDR3 coding DNA: TGTGCCAGCAGTTTGGGACGGCTCTCTGGGGCCAGCGTCCTGACTTTC. Translated: CASSLGRLSGASVLTF. The chain has TRBV12-3 or TRBV12-4 and TRBJ2-6; D assignment may be TRBD1 or TRBD2 (5 bases each). There are 16 residues in the CDR3.